The present T cell receptor beta chain was sequenced within a study of Ad26.COV2.S vaccination and SARS-CoV-2 variants. As to treatment: 15 to 20 received Ad26.COV2.S at low or high dose, single or two shots; about 5 received placebo; per-sample allocation not given. Repertoires come from day 63 after the first vaccine or placebo injection. Produced via immunoSEQ multiplex PCR; TCRdb's table is partial and in-frame only. The data contain approximately 420,000 clones, 88% of them singletons. The V end lost 5 bases, the J end lost 2 bases, and 17 bases lay between the germline ends. The CDR3 loop spans 16 amino acids. CDR1 and CDR2 from the germline V gene are LNHDA and SQIVND (reference sequence).

The J gene is TRBJ2-3, the V gene TRBV19; possibly TRBD2 for D (5 bases). The input for sequencing was peripheral blood, taken in a trial of Ad26.COV2.S vaccine versus placebo. This TCR was recovered from a person aged 18-60 years who received the Ad26.COV2.S COVID-19 vaccine or a placebo. In nucleotides, the CDR3 is TGTGCCAGTAGTGCTGAGGGCTTCTACAACACAGATACGCAGTATTTT. Protein product: CASSAEGFYNTDTQYF.